This is a list of T cell receptor beta chains from one sample in a study of T cell responses to AZD1222 COVID-19 vaccine. Repertoires were generated with immunoSEQ multiplex PCR, while TCRdb's copy carries only in-frame clones and drops some. Among some 150,000 clones listed, around nine tenths were seen once. The source was peripheral blood, collected on day 0 of AZD1222 vaccination. These receptors were taken from an adult in good health. Each CDR3 is given with its conserved first and last residue. The order of the fields is D gene, V gene, J gene, clone size, CDR3 length, CDR3 protein, CDR3 DNA. A D gene is named only where the DNA matches it firmly. For some rows the clone size is stated as once, few or many, or as a class when expanded; others skip it.

>TRBD1|TRBV7-2|TRBJ2-3|NA|14
CASSPGGSTDTQYF
TGTGCCAGCAGCCCAGGGGGAAGCACAGATACGCAGTATTTT
>NA|TRBV7-2|TRBJ2-4|NA|17
CASSLKHGMGSTNIQYF
TGTGCCAGCAGCTTAAAACACGGTATGGGGTCTACAAACATTCAGTACTTC
>TRBD1|TRBV7-9|TRBJ1-1|NA|14
CASSSQTGRTEAFF
TGTGCCAGCAGCTCCCAGACAGGGAGGACTGAAGCTTTCTTT
>NA|TRBV11-3|TRBJ1-3|NA|14
CASSRAGSGNTIYF
TGTGCCAGCTCGAGGGCTGGTTCTGGAAACACCATATATTTT
>NA|TRBV4-2|TRBJ1-6|NA|14
CASRQESPASPLHF
TGTGCCAGCAGACAAGAGTCGCCGGCCTCACCCCTCCACTTT
>NA|TRBV6-4|TRBJ1-1|NA|16
CASSPSGGGGGTEAFF
TGTGCCAGCAGCCCCTCGGGGGGGGGCGGGGGCACTGAAGCTTTCTTT
>TRBD1|TRBV5-6|TRBJ2-7|few|13
CASSSTGRYEQYF
TGTGCCAGCAGTTCGACAGGGCGCTACGAGCAGTACTTC
>TRBD1|TRBV6-4|TRBJ1-2|once|14
CASSPDRANYGYTF
TGTGCCAGCAGCCCCGACAGGGCAAACTATGGCTACACCTTC
>NA|TRBV6-1|TRBJ2-1|NA|18
CASSEIQTSTSSYNEQFF
TGTGCCAGCAGTGAGATACAGACATCTACGAGCTCCTACAATGAGCAGTTCTTC
>TRBD1|TRBV7-9|TRBJ1-4|once|16
CASSIGDSRGGEKLFF
TGTGCCAGCAGCATCGGGGACAGCCGCGGAGGTGAAAAACTGTTTTTT
>NA|TRBV5-8|TRBJ2-2|NA|15
CASSFSLNPTGELFF
TGTGCCAGCAGCTTCTCCCTTAATCCCACCGGGGAGCTGTTTTTT
>TRBD2|TRBV12-3/TRBV12-4|TRBJ2-3|NA|13
CATRTSGRPSQYF
TGTGCCACCAGAACTAGCGGGAGGCCCTCGCAGTATTTT
>NA|TRBV28|TRBJ2-3|NA|15
CASSPGEVSTDTQYF
TGTGCCAGCTCCCCTGGGGAAGTTTCCACAGATACGCAGTATTTT
>NA|TRBV2|TRBJ1-6|NA|13
CASSPGRNSPLHF
TGTGCCAGCTCACCGGGCCGCAATTCACCCCTCCACTTT
>NA|TRBV6-5|TRBJ1-3|NA|14
CASTGSTAGNTIYF
TGTGCCAGCACTGGGAGCACGGCTGGAAACACCATATATTTT
>NA|TRBV28|TRBJ2-5|NA|11
CASSPDRNQYF
TGTGCCAGCAGTCCTGACAGGAACCAGTACTTC
>NA|TRBV4-2|TRBJ1-6|NA|16
CASSQDHGAKHSPLHF
TGTGCCAGCAGCCAAGATCACGGGGCGAAGCATTCACCCCTCCACTTT
>TRBD1|TRBV29-1|TRBJ1-2|NA|14
CSVSRQGPGDGYTF
TGCAGCGTTTCTCGACAGGGGCCAGGGGATGGCTACACCTTC
>NA|TRBV19|TRBJ2-1|NA|15
CASSDGIQSDNEQFF
TGTGCCAGTAGTGACGGGATTCAGAGCGACAATGAGCAGTTCTTC
>NA|TRBV6-5|TRBJ2-7|NA|15
CASSYSEGTTFEQYF
TGTGCCAGCAGTTACTCGGAGGGTACGACCTTCGAGCAGTACTTC
>NA|TRBV28|TRBJ2-1|NA|14
CASSLRGEYNEQFF
TGTGCCAGCAGTTTACGTGGGGAGTACAATGAGCAGTTCTTC
>TRBD2|TRBV15|TRBJ2-1|NA|18
CATSRTWSSAGTWGEQFF
TGTGCCACCAGCAGAACCTGGAGTTCAGCGGGGACCTGGGGTGAGCAGTTCTTC
>TRBD1|TRBV28|TRBJ1-2|NA|15
CASSLPLTGESGYTF
TGTGCCAGCAGTTTACCCCTCACAGGGGAAAGCGGCTACACCTTC
>NA|TRBV6-5|TRBJ1-5|NA|12
CASSSGGQPQHF
TGTGCCAGCAGTTCTGGGGGACAGCCCCAGCATTTT
>NA|TRBV6-5|TRBJ2-7|once|15
CASRPLVGLTYEQYF
TGTGCCAGCAGACCCTTGGTGGGGCTTACCTACGAGCAGTACTTC
>TRBD1|TRBV9|TRBJ1-4|NA|16
CASSASGQGSNEKLFF
TGTGCCAGCAGCGCGTCGGGACAGGGAAGTAATGAAAAACTGTTTTTT
>NA|TRBV24-1|TRBJ2-1|NA|15
CATSDSGSGYNEQFF
TGTGCCACCAGTGATAGCGGGTCAGGATACAATGAGCAGTTCTTC
>NA|TRBV6-5|TRBJ1-2|NA|12
CASRNPTYGYTF
TGTGCCAGCAGGAACCCAACCTATGGCTACACCTTC
>NA|TRBV7-9|TRBJ1-5|NA|14
CASSLGNSNQPQHF
TGTGCCAGCAGCTTAGGAAATAGCAATCAGCCCCAGCATTTT
>TRBD2|TRBV7-2|TRBJ2-3|once|17
CASSLPVAGPTTDTQYF
TGTGCCAGCAGCTTACCCGTAGCGGGACCGACCACAGATACGCAGTATTTT
>NA|TRBV16|TRBJ1-1|NA|14
CASSQTGPDTEAFF
TGTGCCAGCAGCCAAACAGGTCCGGACACTGAAGCTTTCTTT
>NA|TRBV27|TRBJ2-1|NA|15
CASSLTGRPYNEQFF
TGTGCCAGCAGTTTAACTGGGAGGCCCTACAATGAGCAGTTCTTC
>NA|TRBV19|TRBJ1-4|NA|14
CASSDRRGDEKLFF
TGTGCCAGTAGTGATCGGAGGGGGGATGAAAAACTGTTTTTT
>NA|TRBV29-1|TRBJ2-5|NA|14
CSVEVVGGGETQYF
TGCAGCGTTGAAGTGGTAGGGGGAGGGGAGACCCAGTACTTC
>NA|TRBV10-3|TRBJ2-7|NA|12
CAISDRRGEQYF
TGTGCCATCAGTGATAGAAGGGGGGAGCAGTACTTC
>NA|TRBV10-3|TRBJ2-1|NA|16
CAISESGEASHNEQFF
TGTGCCATCAGTGAGTCGGGAGAGGCGAGTCACAATGAGCAGTTCTTC
>NA|TRBV5-1|TRBJ2-5|NA|15
CASTLGGPSQETQYF
TGCGCCAGCACCTTGGGAGGCCCGTCCCAAGAGACCCAGTACTTC
>NA|TRBV7-9|TRBJ1-4|once|13
CASSLGANEKLFF
TGTGCCAGCAGCTTAGGGGCTAATGAAAAACTGTTTTTT
>NA|TRBV19|TRBJ1-3|NA|18
CASSIRGGAGSSGNTIYF
TGTGCCAGTAGTATAAGGGGAGGGGCAGGGAGCTCTGGAAACACCATATATTTT
>NA|TRBV11-2|TRBJ2-1|NA|13
CASSLVGVFEQFF
TGTGCCAGCAGCTTGGTGGGAGTTTTTGAGCAGTTCTTC
>NA|TRBV2|TRBJ2-7|NA|12
CASSESLGAKYF
TGTGCCAGCAGTGAATCGTTAGGGGCAAAATACTTC
>TRBD2|TRBV11-2|TRBJ2-1|NA|16
CASSLVGAGVIDEQFF
TGTGCCAGCAGCTTAGTAGGAGCGGGAGTTATAGATGAGCAGTTCTTC
>TRBD1|TRBV6-5|TRBJ1-3|once|15
CASRADRNSGNTIYF
TGTGCCAGCAGGGCGGACAGGAACTCTGGAAACACCATATATTTT
>TRBD2|TRBV11-2|TRBJ2-7|NA|15
CASSLEASGHYEQYF
TGTGCCAGCAGCTTAGAAGCTAGCGGACACTACGAGCAGTACTTC
>NA|TRBV4-3|TRBJ1-2|NA|15
CASSQEGRGAYGYTF
TGCGCCAGCAGCCAAGAGGGGCGAGGGGCCTATGGCTACACCTTC
>NA|TRBV7-3|TRBJ2-3|NA|15
CASSLQAQSTDTQYF
TGTGCCAGCAGCTTACAGGCGCAGAGCACAGATACGCAGTATTTT
>TRBD1|TRBV27|TRBJ2-7|NA|14
CASSLGDSRYEQYF
TGTGCCAGCAGTTTGGGGGACAGCCGATACGAGCAGTACTTC
>TRBD1|TRBV24-1|TRBJ2-3|NA|13
CATSEQGADTQYF
TGTGCCACCAGTGAACAGGGGGCAGATACGCAGTATTTT
>NA|TRBV19|TRBJ1-5|NA|13
CASSIVGGQPQHF
TGTGCCAGTAGTATAGTTGGGGGTCAGCCCCAGCATTTT
>NA|TRBV7-9|TRBJ2-1|NA|14
CASSSERDYNEQFF
TGTGCCAGCAGCTCAGAGAGGGACTACAATGAGCAGTTCTTC
>NA|TRBV7-9|TRBJ1-2|NA|13
CASSLYAGYGYTF
TGTGCCAGCAGCTTATACGCCGGCTATGGCTACACCTTC
>NA|TRBV4-1|TRBJ1-3|once|18
CASSRFGGRGRFGNTIYF
TGCGCCAGCAGCCGCTTTGGGGGGCGCGGAAGATTTGGAAACACCATATATTTT
>TRBD1|TRBV2|TRBJ2-7|NA|14
CASSSQGDTYEQYF
TGTGCCAGCAGTAGTCAGGGGGATACCTACGAGCAGTACTTC
>NA|TRBV6-5|TRBJ2-5|NA|15
CASSYSGARKETQYF
TGTGCCAGCAGTTACTCGGGGGCCAGGAAAGAGACCCAGTACTTC
>NA|TRBV7-2|TRBJ1-4|once|14
CASSRQAGNEKLFF
TGTGCCAGCAGCCGCCAGGCAGGCAATGAAAAACTGTTTTTT